The clone carrying this T cell receptor beta chain was found many times. The antigen is undetermined. This CDR3 has 15 residues. The germline V gene encodes CDR1 SNHLY and CDR2 FYNNEI. The V end was cut by 5 bases, the J end by 6 bases, with 17 bases between. This record belongs to a study of T cells in Graves' hyperthyroidism and ophthalmopathy. If no ophthalmopathy progression occurred within 18 months, Graves' hyperthyroidism was stable. Study-wide results and caveats: The model identified upcoming ophthalmopathy a median approximately six months ahead of onset.

Amplified TCR beta CDR3 regions came from RNA transcripts. TCR CDR3 regions were first amplified by RT-PCR with HTBI primers. TCRdb redid the calling of the multiplex PCR reads with MiXCR, one entry per CDR3 protein. The sample holds about 290,000 distinct CDR3 sequences, roughly 13% seen once. This sequence joins TRBV2 and TRBJ1-5; D perhaps matches TRBD1 (5 bases). The sequenced sample was blood. The sequence came from a woman aged 40 to 50 with Graves' hyperthyroidism. The CDR3 protein is CASSWGPAQGQPQHF. CDR3 DNA sequence: TGTGCCAGCAGTTGGGGCCCTGCCCAAGGTCAGCCCCAGCATTTT.